A selection of T cell receptor beta chains follows, all from one sample in a study of regulatory T cells in long-lasting Graves disease. One entry per CDR3 protein, called by TCRdb with MiXCR from the reads. The sample lists about 840 distinct CDR3 sequences; over 75% were seen once. Sequencing used peripheral blood mononuclear cells (PBMCs), obtained with antithyroid drug treatment, in newly diagnosed or persistent Graves disease (not recorded which). The receptor source for this set is a man in his late teens or twenties with Graves disease. Each CDR3 is given with its conserved first and last residue. A D gene is named only where the DNA matches it firmly. The listing skips clone size in some rows; elsewhere it reads once, few, many or a size class.

V gene	D gene	J gene	clone size	CDR3 DNA	CDR3 protein
TRBV9	-	TRBJ2-7	-	TGTGCCAGCAGCTTTAGAGGGGCAGGCCTAGAGCAGTACTTC	CASSFRGAGLEQYF
TRBV6-1	-	TRBJ2-6	-	TGTGCCAGCAGTGAAGACGGGGCAGCCGGGGCCAACGTCCTGACTTTC	CASSEDGAAGANVLTF
TRBV14	-	TRBJ2-7	-	TGTGCCAGCAGCCAAGATACGGGGGCAATGGCCTACGAGCAGTACTTC	CASSQDTGAMAYEQYF
TRBV7-2	-	TRBJ2-7	-	TGTGCCAGCAGCTTAGCTACGGCAGGGGGGATGAGTGAGCAGTACTTC	CASSLATAGGMSEQYF
TRBV11-1	TRBD1	TRBJ1-1	few	TGTGCCAGCACTTCACTCGGGACAGCGAACACTGAAGCTTTCTTT	CASTSLGTANTEAFF
TRBV2	-	TRBJ1-1	-	TGTGCCAGCAGTGTCAGCCCGAACACTGAAGCTTTCTTT	CASSVSPNTEAFF
TRBV20-1	TRBD1	TRBJ2-7	-	TGCAGTGCTAGAGTCTCCGGGACAGGGTGGTATCAAGGCTACGAGCAGTACTTC	CSARVSGTGWYQGYEQYF
TRBV25-1	-	TRBJ1-5	-	TGTGCCAGCAGTCTGGCGGGGGACCGCAATCAGCCCCAGCATTTT	CASSLAGDRNQPQHF
TRBV29-1	-	TRBJ1-1	-	TGCAGCGTTCTCGGCAGTGAAGCTTTCTTT	CSVLGSEAFF
TRBV12-3/TRBV12-4	-	TRBJ2-1	-	TGTGCCAGCAGTCCGCTGGGGGACTACAATGAGCAGTTCTTC	CASSPLGDYNEQFF
TRBV5-4	-	TRBJ1-1	-	TGTGCCAGCAGCTTGGACAGCTTGAACACTGAAGCTTTCTTT	CASSLDSLNTEAFF
TRBV29-1	TRBD1	TRBJ1-1	-	TGCAGCGGGACGTTAGACAGGGATGTATTTGCTTTCTTT	CSGTLDRDVFAFF
TRBV11-2	-	TRBJ2-7	-	TGTGCCAGCTCGTCGGGGAGGCAGGGCCGTTCTATTACCTACGAGCAGTACTTC	CASSSGRQGRSITYEQYF
TRBV2	-	TRBJ1-2	-	TGTGCCAGCACTGGAGACCTCCCCTACTATGGCTACACCTTC	CASTGDLPYYGYTF
TRBV15	-	TRBJ2-5	-	TGTGCCACCAGCACAGGACCTTCGGGGACCCAGTACTTC	CATSTGPSGTQYF
TRBV7-2	-	TRBJ2-1	-	TGTGCCAGCAGCTTAAAACTTCAAGGCAAAGAGCAGTTCTTC	CASSLKLQGKEQFF
TRBV30	TRBD1	TRBJ2-2	-	TGTGCCTGGAGTTTCCGGGACAGGAGAACCGGGGAGCTGTTTTTT	CAWSFRDRRTGELFF
TRBV18	-	TRBJ1-6	few	TGTGCCAGCTCACCAGGGACCAATTCACCCCTCCACTTT	CASSPGTNSPLHF
TRBV20-1	TRBD2	TRBJ2-2	-	TGCAGTGCTAGGGTTAGCGGGAGGGCCGGAACCGGGGAGCTGTTTTTT	CSARVSGRAGTGELFF
TRBV4-2	TRBD2	TRBJ2-5	-	TGTGCCAGCAGCCCAACTAGCGGGAGTCCCCCCCAGTACTTC	CASSPTSGSPPQYF
TRBV5-1	-	TRBJ2-7	-	TGCGCCAGCAGCTTGGGACTAGACTACGAGCAGTACTTC	CASSLGLDYEQYF
TRBV30	TRBD1	TRBJ1-5	-	TGTGCCTGGAGTACCGGACAGGGGTCCTTTCAGCCCCAGCATTTT	CAWSTGQGSFQPQHF
TRBV7-9	-	TRBJ2-2	-	TGTGCCAGCATCATAAACAACTTCGGGGAGCTGTTTTTT	CASIINNFGELFF
TRBV11-1	TRBD1	TRBJ1-1	few	TGTGCCTTTGAAGGACAGGGGGCGCTTCATGGGACTGAAGCTTTCTTT	CAFEGQGALHGTEAFF
TRBV12-3/TRBV12-4	TRBD1	TRBJ1-6	-	TGTGCCAGCAGTTTCACAGGGGAAAATTCACCCCTCCACTTT	CASSFTGENSPLHF
TRBV10-3	TRBD1	TRBJ1-1	-	TGTGCCATTGCTGACAGGGCGGGTAGCACTGAAGCTTTCTTT	CAIADRAGSTEAFF
TRBV5-1	TRBD2	TRBJ2-1	once	TGCGCCAGCAGCTTGGAACCTAGCGGGAATGAGCAGTTCTTC	CASSLEPSGNEQFF
TRBV29-1	TRBD2	TRBJ2-7	-	TGCAGCGCGGGACTAGCGAGGGACTACGAGCAGTACTTC	CSAGLARDYEQYF
TRBV29-1	-	TRBJ2-5	-	TGCAGCGTTGATTTGGGGAGCCGGGTGGAGACCCAGTACTTC	CSVDLGSRVETQYF
TRBV6-1	-	TRBJ2-6	-	TGTGCCAGCAGTGAAGGAAGCTCTGGGGCCAACGTCCTGACTTTC	CASSEGSSGANVLTF
TRBV7-2	-	TRBJ2-7	-	TGTGCCAGCAGCTTAAATCTTTATCCGGGTTACGAGCAGTACTTC	CASSLNLYPGYEQYF